Shown below are 15 T cell receptor beta chains from a single sample sequenced in a study of shared clonotypes between healthy human individuals (dated by TCRdb to 2018 to 2021). Libraries were constructed by the immunoSEQ multiplex PCR assay. Sourced from immuneACCESS, this table was stored by TCRdb with only in-frame sequences that have V and J called. A share of the clones is absent; for the studies checked, an unresolved V gene accounts for under half, and the remainder has no known explanation. The sample table shows around 1.1 million clones, and about 84% are seen once. In total, the top ten clones hold 0.55% to 0.7% of the sample. The sample taken for sequencing was memory CD4+ T cells from PBMCs. The cell subset or site label here, explained by the study, means: CD45RA-negative fraction. The receptors were gathered from a man between 18 and 35 years old in good health. Some clones in this sample may be carry-over from other donors' samples.

This sequence joins TRBV7-6 and TRBJ2-1; 7 nucleotides agree with TRBD2. With 5 bases clipped from V and 0 bases from J, the junction kept 7 bases outside the gene matches. Germline V gene lookup returns CDR1 SGHVS and CDR2 FNYEAQ. This CDR3 is built from 16 residues. The chain's CDR3 is CASSLRRGSSYNEQFF. As DNA, the CDR3 is TGTGCCAGCAGCCTACGGCGGGGGAGCTCCTACAATGAGCAGTTCTTC.

Comment on this clone: One base away lies a much larger clone, so this may be a sequencing read error. The sample holds other DNA sequences that translate to the same CDR3. The rearrangement links TRBV7-2 to TRBJ1-3, with D uncertain. Trimming removed 4 bases at V and 0 bases at J, with 7 bases between. The CDR3 sequence is 14 residues long. Germline values: CDR1 SGHTA, CDR2 FQGNSA. The CDR3 DNA reads TGTGCCAGCAGCTCGGCGTTCTCTGGAAACACCATATATTTT. Translation: CASSSAFSGNTIYF.

V is TRBV7-2 and J is TRBJ2-1, with a possible D match to TRBD2 (6 bases). Germline-derived CDR1 and CDR2 are SGHTA and FQGNSA. V lost 3 bases and J lost 3, with 12 bases in between. The CDR3 has 15 residues. CDR3 nucleotide sequence: TGTGCCAGCAGCTTTACTAGCATTTTCTACAATGAGCAGTTCTTC. Translated, it gives CASSFTSIFYNEQFF.

This chain links TRBV10-2 with TRBJ2-5, with D unclear. This CDR3 is 13 amino acids long. CDR1 is WSHSY and CDR2 is SAAADI in the germline V gene. Trimming stripped 8 bases from V and 2 bases from J, with 12 bases between. The CDR3 DNA is TGCGCCAGCGGTACAGTCCAGCAAGAGACCCAGTACTTC. Its protein is CASGTVQQETQYF.

This chain links TRBV5-1 with TRBJ2-5, with a possible D match to TRBD2 (5 bases). The CDR3 has 14 residues. Germline lookup yields CDR1 SGHRS and CDR2 YFSETQ. Trimming shortened V by 1 base and J by 2 bases, and 9 bases separated the two germline ends. For the CDR3, the DNA is TGCGCCAGCAGCTTGTTTCCGGGACAAGAGACCCAGTACTTC. This codes for CASSLFPGQETQYF.

V usage is TRBV5-1 and J usage is TRBJ2-7; TRBD1 agrees at 9 bases. Looked up from germline, CDR1 is SGHRS and CDR2 is YFSETQ. V shed 4 bases, J shed 5 bases, and the junction held 7 bases outside the gene matches. The CDR3 is made up of 14 amino acids. CDR3 protein: CASSTDRGSNEQYF. In DNA, the CDR3 is TGCGCCAGCAGCACCGACAGGGGGTCGAACGAGCAGTACTTC.

DNA for the CDR3: TGTGCCAGCAGCTTTGACCAGGGATTCAAGTACGAGCAGTACTTC. Translated, it gives CASSFDQGFKYEQYF. The chain employs TRBV5-4 and TRBJ2-7; a weak D match, TRBD1 (5 bases). The CDR3 is 15 amino acids. Trimming pared 2 bases from V and 4 bases from J, leaving 16 bases between. Germline V lookup: CDR1 SGHNT, CDR2 YYREEE (reference sequence).

The gene calls are TRBV6-6 and TRBJ1-2; 7 nucleotides align to TRBD1. This CDR3 contains 13 residues. Germline V lookup: CDR1 MNHNY, CDR2 SVGAGI (reference sequence). J gave up 3 bases and V 5 bases, and 3 bases lay outside the gene matches. CDR3 DNA sequence: TGTGCCAGCAGTCAGGGGGAGGACTATGGCTACACCTTC. This translates into CASSQGEDYGYTF.

The CDR3 nucleotides are TGTGCCAGCAGCTCCCCGACAGGGGTGATTAGGGGCCAGTACTTC. Translating gives CASSSPTGVIRGQYF. This chain joins TRBV28 and TRBJ2-5, with TRBD1 matching over 8 bases. The V gene end was trimmed by 6 bases and the J gene end by 10 bases; junction bases not matched to a gene: 16. Germline V CDR1 and CDR2: MDHEN, SYDVKM. The CDR3 spans 15 residues.

J is TRBJ1-1 and V is TRBV6-5; perhaps TRBD1 as D (5 bases). The CDR3 consists of 15 residues. In germline, CDR1 is MNHEY, CDR2 SVGAGI. The V and J ends lost 6 bases and 5 bases respectively, with 19 bases between them. The CDR3 spells CASSSGISWGTEAFF. CDR3 sequence (DNA): TGTGCCAGCAGCTCTGGGATTTCCTGGGGGACTGAAGCTTTCTTT.

The V and J genes are TRBV6-1 and TRBJ1-1, with unresolved D. The V end lost 2 bases, the J end lost 6 bases, and 16 bases lay between the germline ends. In germline, CDR1 is MNHNS, CDR2 SASEGT. The CDR3 runs 15 residues. CDR3 residues: CASSETVPFLAEAFF. The CDR3 nucleotides read TGTGCCAGCAGTGAAACAGTCCCCTTCCTGGCTGAAGCTTTCTTT.

The V and J genes are TRBV6-1 and TRBJ1-4; D call uncertain. The CDR3 is 15 amino acids. Germline V gene sequence: CDR1 MNHNS, CDR2 SASEGT. Trimming stripped 6 bases from V and 2 bases from J, with 13 bases between. The CDR3 DNA is TGTGCCAGCAGCAACCCAAGAACTACTAATGAAAAACTGTTTTTT. This encodes CASSNPRTTNEKLFF.

The J gene is TRBJ2-7, the V gene TRBV29-1; 8 bases map to TRBD1. This CDR3 has 14 amino acids. Unmatched junction bases numbered 7, after V lost 4 bases and J lost 2 bases. Germline V CDR1 and CDR2: SQVTM, ANQGSEA. The CDR3 protein is CSVVPDRDPYEQYF. The CDR3 DNA is TGCAGCGTTGTCCCGGACAGGGACCCCTACGAGCAGTACTTC.

This chain links TRBV18 with TRBJ2-1, with TRBD2 as a possible D gene (6 bases). Germline assignment: CDR1 KGHSH and CDR2 LQKENI. The CDR3 sequence is 14 residues long. V dropped 4 bases and J dropped 9 bases, with 16 bases sitting between them. DNA of the CDR3: TGTGCCAGCTCACGGGACTTATATAATGTTGAGCAGTTCTTC. This encodes CASSRDLYNVEQFF.

DNA for the CDR3: TGTGCCACCAGCAGAGTACGGACAGAGACCTACGAGCAGTACTTC. The encoded protein is CATSRVRTETYEQYF. The chain carries TRBV15 and TRBJ2-7, with a weak D call TRBD1 (6 bases). CDR3 length equals 15 residues. Trimming took 1 base from V and 2 from J, leaving 12 bases between them. The germline V gene encodes CDR1 LNHNV and CDR2 YYDKDF (reference sequence).